The 21 T cell receptor beta chains in this list originate from one sample, sequenced in a study of OX40 agonist ivuxolimab in advanced cancers. The protocol was immunoSEQ multiplex PCR, while the TCRdb copy is restricted to in-frame clones and leaves out a portion. The sample includes some 81,000 clones, roughly 85% of them seen just once. This specimen consisted of CD4+ or CD8+ T cells sorted from blood, obtained in a trial of the OX40 agonist ivuxolimab. The receptors originated from an adult with an advanced solid tumor such as melanoma, head and neck, liver or kidney cancer.

The J gene is TRBJ1-5, the V gene TRBV7-2; the match to TRBD1 covers 7 bases. The germline gives CDR1 SGHTA, CDR2 FQGNSA. The V gene end was trimmed by 5 bases and the J gene end by 1 base; junction bases not matched to a gene: 8. This CDR3 comprises 16 residues. For the CDR3, the DNA is TGTGCCAGCAGCCCACACAGGGGCGGGAGCAATCAGCCCCAGCATTTT. Protein sequence: CASSPHRGGSNQPQHF.

The chain carries TRBV25-1 and TRBJ1-2, with 8 bases identical to TRBD1. CDR3 length: 14 residues. In germline, CDR1 is MGHDK, CDR2 SYGVNS. The V segment lost 4 bases and the J segment 5 bases; nucleotides outside the gene matches: 6. This chain's CDR3 is CASSARQGAYGYTF. CDR3 sequence (DNA): TGTGCCAGCAGTGCCCGGCAGGGGGCGTATGGCTACACCTTC.

Here the CDR3 DNA reads TGTGCCAGCAGCTTGCGGGGGACCCAGGGGAGCGGTGGCTACACCTTC. Protein product: CASSLRGTQGSGGYTF. The gene calls are TRBV5-6 and TRBJ1-2; perhaps TRBD1 as D (6 bases). Trimming left V 1 base short and J 7 bases short, with 20 bases between. Germline V gene sequence: CDR1 SGHDT, CDR2 YYEEEE. The CDR3 loop spans 16 amino acids.

This clone came up many times. The chain joins TRBV30 to TRBJ2-3; D ambiguous. CDR1 is GTSNPN, CDR2 SVGIG, per germline (reference sequence). The CDR3 covers 11 residues. Trimming removed 2 bases from V and 5 bases from J, with 5 bases in between. CDR3 protein: CAWSLGDTQYF. The DNA of the CDR3 is TGTGCCTGGAGTCTTGGAGATACGCAGTATTTT.

The chain recombines TRBV19 with TRBJ1-3, with D unresolved. Germline assignment: CDR1 LNHDA and CDR2 SQIVND (reference sequence). V was trimmed by 2 bases and J by 0 bases, leaving 8 bases between them. This CDR3 comprises 15 residues. The CDR3 sequence is CASSISQSSGNTIYF. CDR3 nucleotides: TGTGCCAGTAGTATATCCCAGAGCTCTGGAAACACCATATATTTT.

This clone was found once. This chain joins TRBV7-2 and TRBJ1-3; the D is unclear. Germline values: CDR1 SGHTA, CDR2 FQGNSA. The ends were cut back, 2 bases at V and 3 bases at J, with 8 bases in the middle. This CDR3 comprises 14 residues. CDR3: CASSLSPGGNTIYF. Written as DNA, the CDR3 is TGTGCCAGCAGCTTATCCCCAGGTGGAAACACCATATATTTT.

In its sample, this clone was seen a few times. V is TRBV19 and J is TRBJ2-5, with 8 bases lining up with TRBD2. Per the germline V gene, CDR1 is LNHDA and CDR2 is SQIVND (reference sequence). Losses at the gene ends were 2 bases for V and 5 bases for J; bases not matched to a gene: 10. There are 16 residues in the CDR3. The CDR3 protein is CASSISRTSSRETQYF. The CDR3 DNA reads TGTGCCAGTAGTATATCCCGGACTAGCTCCCGGGAGACCCAGTACTTC. Combining the CDR3 with reference TRBV19 and TRBJ2-5 gives the whole variable domain DGGITQSPKYLFRKEGQNVTLSCEQNLNHDAMYWYRQDPGQGLRLIYYSQIVNDFQKGDIAEGYSVSREKKESFPLTVTSAQKNPTAFYLCASSISRTSSRETQYFGPGTRLLVL.

The V gene is TRBV18, the J gene TRBJ1-2; the D gene is possibly TRBD1 (5 bases). The length of the CDR3 is 17 residues. Germline values: CDR1 KGHSH, CDR2 LQKENI. V was pared by 0 bases and J by 7 bases, with 21 bases between. The CDR3 coding sequence is TGTGCCAGCTCACCACCGTATTCCCGCAGGGCGGTCATTGGCTACACCTTC. Residues: CASSPPYSRRAVIGYTF.

The genes are TRBV2 and TRBJ2-3; D remains unclear. V was pared by 1 base and J by 0 bases, with 5 bases between. The CDR3 consists of 14 residues. Germline CDR1 SNHLY, CDR2 FYNNEI. The CDR3 nucleotides read TGTGCCAGCAGTGAAGGGTTAAGCACAGATACGCAGTATTTT. This codes for CASSEGLSTDTQYF.

This clone was seen only a few times. The gene calls are TRBV6-4 and TRBJ2-7; the match to TRBD2 covers 8 bases. Germline loops: CDR1 MRHNA, CDR2 SNTAGT. The CDR3 covers 18 residues. Trimming took 0 bases from V and 2 from J; bases not matched to a gene: 12. The CDR3 region is CASSDSEGVGGATYEQYF. Written as DNA, the CDR3 is TGTGCCAGCAGTGACTCGGAGGGGGTCGGGGGGGCCACCTACGAGCAGTACTTC.

The CDR3 spells CASSLILGYEQYF. CDR3 DNA sequence: TGTGCCAGCAGCTTGATATTGGGCTACGAGCAGTACTTC. This chain links TRBV5-6 with TRBJ2-7; D call uncertain. V gave up 1 base and J gave up 3 bases, with 8 bases separating them. From germline, CDR1 is SGHDT and CDR2 YYEEEE. This CDR3 has 13 residues. Full variable domain (remainder filled in from reference TRBV5-6 and TRBJ2-7): DAGVTQSPTHLIKTRGQQVTLRCSPKSGHDTVSWYQQALGQGPQFIFQYYEEEERQRGNFPDRFSGHQFPNYSSELNVNALLLGDSALYLCASSLILGYEQYFGPGTRLTVT.

This sequence joins TRBV5-1 and TRBJ2-3; D is unclear. In germline, CDR1 is SGHRS, CDR2 YFSETQ. The CDR3 is made up of 14 amino acids. The V and J ends lost 3 bases and 3 bases respectively, with 11 bases between them. For the CDR3, the DNA is TGCGCCAGCAGCTCTCGCCAAGAAACAGATACGCAGTATTTT. Translation: CASSSRQETDTQYF.

The rearrangement links TRBV6-5 to TRBJ1-2; D gene uncertain. CDR1 and CDR2 from the germline V gene are MNHEY and SVGAGI. This CDR3 has 15 amino acids. V lost 0 bases, J lost 4 bases, and 12 bases lay in between. CDR3 region: CASSYSARVVYGYTF. The CDR3 DNA reads TGTGCCAGCAGTTACTCGGCTCGCGTGGTCTATGGCTACACCTTC.

This clone was seen just once. The chain has TRBV18 and TRBJ1-3; D ambiguous. CDR1 is KGHSH, CDR2 LQKENI, per germline. This CDR3 has 15 residues. The V end was cut by 3 bases, the J end by 1 base, with 10 bases between. In DNA form, the CDR3 reads TGTGCCAGCTCACCCTCGACATCTTCTGGAAACACCATATATTTT. It translates to CASSPSTSSGNTIYF.

The chain carries TRBV5-4 and TRBJ2-7; D possibly corresponds to TRBD2 (6 bases). The CDR3 sequence is 15 residues long. Per germline, CDR1 SGHNT and CDR2 YYREEE (reference sequence). V was cut by 4 bases and J by 2 bases, with 16 bases left in between. The CDR3: CASSPRGSRAYEQYF. In nucleotides, the CDR3 is TGTGCCAGCAGCCCCCGGGGGAGCCGGGCCTACGAGCAGTACTTC.

The V gene is TRBV4-1, the J gene TRBJ2-2; 8 bases are shared with TRBD1. Losses at the gene ends were 1 base for V and 5 bases for J; bases not matched to a gene: 6. The germline V gene has CDR1 MGHRA and CDR2 YSYEKL. This CDR3 has 16 amino acids. The CDR3 DNA follows: TGCGCCAGCAGCCAAGGGGAGACAGGGGAGACCGGGGAGCTGTTTTTT. As protein: CASSQGETGETGELFF.

The chain couples TRBV7-9 to TRBJ2-7, with a weak D call TRBD2 (5 bases). The germline V gene has CDR1 SEHNR and CDR2 FQNEAQ (reference sequence). The germline V and J ends were trimmed by 5 bases and 3 bases, with 8 bases remaining between them. This CDR3 spans 12 amino acids. This CDR3 reads CASSRLNYEQYF. The CDR3 DNA reads TGTGCCAGCAGCCGACTAAACTACGAGCAGTACTTC. Combining the CDR3 with reference TRBV7-9 and TRBJ2-7 gives the whole variable domain DTGVSQNPRHKITKRGQNVTFRCDPISEHNRLYWYRQTLGQGPEFLTYFQNEAQLEKSRLLSDRFSAERPKGSFSTLEIQRTEQGDSAMYLCASSRLNYEQYFGPGTRLTVT.

This chain links TRBV10-3 with TRBJ2-7, with 11 nucleotides matching TRBD1. CDR1 is ENHRY and CDR2 is SYGVKD in the germline V gene. V gave up 4 bases and J gave up 4 bases; unmatched junction bases: 3. The CDR3 totals 14 residues. CDR3 DNA: TGTGCCATCAGTGGGACAGGGGGCTGGTACGAGCAGTACTTC. Protein: CAISGTGGWYEQYF.

The rearrangement joins TRBV2 to TRBJ2-5; 14 bases are shared with TRBD2. The CDR3 is 17 amino acids. The germline gives CDR1 SNHLY, CDR2 FYNNEI. The junction had 12 bases not matched to a gene; V was cut back by 5 bases and J by 7 bases. CDR3 DNA: TGTGCCAGCAGTCCCATCGGACTAGCGGGGGGCTGGGGGACCCAGTACTTC. Translating it yields CASSPIGLAGGWGTQYF.

This chain uses TRBV5-6 with TRBJ1-5; 7 bases are a match to TRBD1. CDR1 is SGHDT and CDR2 is YYEEEE in the germline V gene. The CDR3 has 15 residues. Trimming took 1 base from V and 2 from J; bases not matched to a gene: 3. The CDR3 loop reads CASSLFDRGNQPQHF. In DNA, the CDR3 is TGTGCCAGCAGCTTGTTCGACAGGGGCAATCAGCCCCAGCATTTT.

The gene calls are TRBV7-2 and TRBJ2-3; D call uncertain. Germline values: CDR1 SGHTA, CDR2 FQGNSA. Trimming removed 2 bases from V and 4 bases from J, with 7 bases in between. The CDR3 is 13 amino acids. Here the CDR3 reads CASSLIRADTQYF. In nucleotides, the CDR3 is TGTGCCAGCAGCTTAATACGGGCAGATACGCAGTATTTT.